The rows below give T cell receptor beta chains drawn from one sample of a study of blood T cell repertoires in COVID-19. TCRdb's copy holds only in-frame clones and misses some; the assay was immunoSEQ multiplex PCR. This sample has about 110,000 clones, with approximately 81% found just once. The material sequenced was peripheral blood. Receptor source: a human donor in a cohort sampled during active COVID-19. CDR3s include the opening cysteine and the closing phenylalanine or tryptophan. The order of the fields is D gene, J gene, clone size, V gene, CDR3 protein, CDR3 DNA. A D gene is named only where the DNA matches it firmly. Some rows have no size entry. The others give once, few or many, or a class for an expanded clone.

>-|TRBJ2-1|-|TRBV6-2/TRBV6-3
CASSLAGYEQFF
TGTGCCAGCAGTTTAGCAGGGTACGAGCAGTTCTTC
>-|TRBJ1-3|-|TRBV30
CAWNLADSGNTIYF
TGTGCCTGGAACTTAGCGGACTCTGGAAACACCATATATTTT
>-|TRBJ1-1|-|TRBV7-2
CASSRTGKNTEAFF
TGTGCCAGCAGCCGTACAGGGAAGAACACTGAAGCTTTCTTT
>-|TRBJ1-1|-|TRBV6-5
CASRASNTEAFF
TGTGCCAGCAGGGCTTCGAACACTGAAGCTTTCTTT
>TRBD1|TRBJ1-4|-|TRBV11-2
CASSFDRGTNEKLFF
TGTGCCAGCAGCTTCGACAGGGGGACTAATGAAAAACTGTTTTTT
>-|TRBJ1-1|-|TRBV14
CASSQDLGQRNTEAFF
TGTGCCAGCAGCCAAGATTTAGGACAGAGGAACACTGAAGCTTTCTTT
>-|TRBJ1-1|-|TRBV15
CATSLDLGGNTEAFF
TGTGCCACCAGCTTAGATCTAGGGGGGAACACTGAAGCTTTCTTT
>TRBD2|TRBJ2-1|-|TRBV7-3
CASSLLAGEVDEQFF
TGTGCCAGCAGCCTACTAGCGGGAGAGGTCGATGAGCAGTTCTTC
>TRBD1|TRBJ1-2|-|TRBV6-5
CASSSLKGAVLF
TGTGCCAGCAGTTCACTCAAGGGGGCAGTCCTCTTC
>-|TRBJ2-1|few|TRBV27
CASSYSSEQEQFF
TGTGCCAGCAGTTACTCTAGCGAACAAGAGCAGTTCTTC
>TRBD1|TRBJ2-5|once|TRBV11-2
CASSRDRVRETQYF
TGTGCCAGCAGCCGCGACAGGGTTCGCGAGACCCAGTACTTC
>TRBD1|TRBJ1-2|-|TRBV7-2
CASSLGQGVRGYTF
TGTGCCAGCAGCTTGGGACAGGGGGTTAGAGGCTACACCTTC
>TRBD2|TRBJ2-1|-|TRBV3-1/TRBV3-2
CASSPGLAVNNEQFF
TGTGCCAGCAGCCCGGGACTAGCGGTTAACAATGAGCAGTTCTTC
>TRBD1|TRBJ1-1|-|TRBV29-1
CSVTGSNTEAFF
TGCAGCGTGACAGGGTCGAACACTGAAGCTTTCTTT
>-|TRBJ1-5|-|TRBV19
CASSVGLYSNQPQHF
TGTGCCAGTAGTGTCGGACTGTATAGCAATCAGCCCCAGCATTTT
>TRBD2|TRBJ2-6|-|TRBV24-1
CATGLAGDPGANVLTF
TGTGCCACTGGGCTAGCGGGAGACCCTGGGGCCAACGTCCTGACTTTC
>TRBD2|TRBJ2-3|-|TRBV7-9
CASSLMGLAGFTDTQYF
TGTGCCAGCAGCTTAATGGGACTAGCGGGATTCACAGATACGCAGTATTTT
>TRBD2|TRBJ2-5|-|TRBV30
CAWSVLAETQYF
TGTGCCTGGAGTGTACTAGCGGAGACCCAGTACTTC
>TRBD1|TRBJ1-4|-|TRBV19
CASSLRTGLSEKLFF
TGTGCCAGTAGTCTACGGACAGGTCTAAGTGAAAAACTGTTTTTT
>-|TRBJ1-2|-|TRBV11-1
CASSLAAGNGYTF
TGTGCCAGCAGCTTAGCGGCGGGCAACGGCTACACCTTC